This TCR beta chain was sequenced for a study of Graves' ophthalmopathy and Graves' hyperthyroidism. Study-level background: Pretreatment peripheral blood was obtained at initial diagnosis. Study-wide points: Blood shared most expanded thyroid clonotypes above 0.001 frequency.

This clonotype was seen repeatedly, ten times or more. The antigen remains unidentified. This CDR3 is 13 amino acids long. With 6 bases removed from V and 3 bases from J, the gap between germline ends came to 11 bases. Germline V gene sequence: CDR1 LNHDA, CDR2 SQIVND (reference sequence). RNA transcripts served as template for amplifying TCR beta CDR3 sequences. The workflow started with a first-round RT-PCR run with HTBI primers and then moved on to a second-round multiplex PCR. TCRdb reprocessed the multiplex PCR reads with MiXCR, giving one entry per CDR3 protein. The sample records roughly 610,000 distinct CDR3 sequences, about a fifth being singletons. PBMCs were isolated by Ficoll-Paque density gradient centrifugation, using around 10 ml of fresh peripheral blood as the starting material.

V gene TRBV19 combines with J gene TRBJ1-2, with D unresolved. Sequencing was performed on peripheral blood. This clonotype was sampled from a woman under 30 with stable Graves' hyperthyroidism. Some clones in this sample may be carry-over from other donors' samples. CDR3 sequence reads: CASSRPVDYGYTF. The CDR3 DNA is TGTGCCAGTAGCAGGCCTGTGGACTATGGCTACACCTTC.